This T cell receptor beta chain was obtained from a study of cytomegalovirus exposure and HLA in healthy donors. Turning to the study itself: An earlier analysis identified 120 million or so unique TCR beta sequences in approximately 190 million T cells. Counted in an early data release were about 85 million unique TCRs from HLA-typed donors.

Regarding this clone: What it binds is not known.

Primers included in the PCR were 60 Vbeta and 13 Jbeta primers. Here immunoSEQ multiplex PCR was the method, and the copy in TCRdb shows in-frame clones only, minus some. The profile shows under 90,000 clones, about 71% of them singletons. The length of the CDR3 is 15 residues. V was pared by 6 bases and J by 5 bases, with 12 bases of the junction left unmatched. Germline CDR1 ENHRY, CDR2 SYGVKD. Study-level points and caveats: The authors later found HLA-associated TCR beta chains more clonally expanded than equally common others. Relative to the approximately 630-donor mean, N-insertions were reportedly fewer in an Asian-associated ancestry cluster in a later analysis.

V and J are TRBV10-3 and TRBJ1-2; 7 bases match TRBD1. The TCR sequence derives from a woman between 45 and 60 years old in good health and CMV-seropositive. The sequencing input was PBMCs. The CDR3, as DNA: TGTGCCATCAGCGAGGACAGGCTCTCGTCTTATGGCTACACCTTC. Translated: CAISEDRLSSYGYTF.